This is a list of T cell receptor beta chains from one sample in a study of blood T cells in healthy people across ages. TCRdb re-derived calls from the 5' RACE reads in MiXCR, one entry per CDR3 protein. The top ten hold around 21% of the sample, which has some 700,000 distinct CDR3 sequences, approximately 21% seen once. Source material: blood. These receptors originate from a man aged 70 or older in good health. CDR3s include the opening cysteine and the closing phenylalanine or tryptophan. D genes are given only for firm matches. The size entry is marked missing in some rows and otherwise reads once, few, many or a size class.

len: 16
abundance: NA
d_gene: TRBD2
v_gene: TRBV20-1
j_gene: TRBJ2-1
CDR3aa: CSASPPSGGTYNEQFF
CDR3nt: TGCAGTGCATCCCCCCCGAGCGGGGGAACATACAATGAGCAGTTCTTC

len: 16
abundance: NA
d_gene: TRBD2
v_gene: TRBV9
j_gene: TRBJ2-1
CDR3aa: CASSFLAGFTYNEQFF
CDR3nt: TGTGCCAGCAGCTTCTTAGCGGGGTTTACCTACAATGAGCAGTTCTTC

len: 13
abundance: NA
d_gene: TRBD2
v_gene: TRBV2
j_gene: TRBJ2-1
CDR3aa: CATSLGRANEQFF
CDR3nt: TGTGCCACCTCTTTGGGGAGGGCGAATGAGCAGTTCTTC

len: 14
abundance: NA
d_gene: NA
v_gene: TRBV29-1
j_gene: TRBJ2-2
CDR3aa: CSVELFANTGELFF
CDR3nt: TGCAGCGTTGAATTGTTCGCGAACACCGGGGAGCTGTTTTTT

len: 14
abundance: NA
d_gene: NA
v_gene: TRBV5-1
j_gene: TRBJ2-2
CDR3aa: CAGDPGRVTGELFF
CDR3nt: TGCGCCGGAGACCCAGGGCGAGTCACCGGGGAGCTGTTTTTT

len: 13
abundance: few
d_gene: NA
v_gene: TRBV9
j_gene: TRBJ1-2
CDR3aa: CASSVAIGSGYTF
CDR3nt: TGTGCCAGCAGCGTAGCTATAGGGAGTGGCTACACCTTC

len: 15
abundance: few
d_gene: NA
v_gene: TRBV20-1
j_gene: TRBJ1-6
CDR3aa: CSARVSAGSNSPLHF
CDR3nt: TGCAGTGCTAGAGTGAGTGCAGGGAGTAATTCACCCCTCCACTTT

len: 12
abundance: NA
d_gene: NA
v_gene: TRBV20-1
j_gene: TRBJ1-2
CDR3aa: CSAPGSGYGYTF
CDR3nt: TGCAGTGCTCCGGGGTCGGGCTATGGCTACACCTTC

len: 16
abundance: once
d_gene: TRBD1
v_gene: TRBV7-2
j_gene: TRBJ1-2
CDR3aa: CASTSPPPRDSSGYTF
CDR3nt: TGTGCCAGCACCTCGCCGCCGCCCAGGGACAGTAGCGGCTACACCTTC

len: 16
abundance: NA
d_gene: TRBD2
v_gene: TRBV7-2
j_gene: TRBJ2-4
CDR3aa: CASSLDSGSLKNIQYF
CDR3nt: TGTGCCAGCAGCTTAGATAGCGGGAGCCTCAAAAACATTCAGTACTTC

len: 13
abundance: NA
d_gene: NA
v_gene: TRBV14
j_gene: TRBJ1-2
CDR3aa: CASSKSGVYGYTF
CDR3nt: TGTGCCAGCAGCAAGAGCGGAGTTTATGGCTACACCTTC

len: 16
abundance: few
d_gene: NA
v_gene: TRBV20-1
j_gene: TRBJ1-6
CDR3aa: CSARVGASMTASPLHF
CDR3nt: TGCAGTGCTAGAGTGGGGGCCTCGATGACTGCTTCACCCCTCCACTTT

len: 14
abundance: NA
d_gene: TRBD1
v_gene: TRBV7-9
j_gene: TRBJ1-2
CDR3aa: CASSLGSPRGGYTF
CDR3nt: TGTGCCAGCAGCTTAGGGTCACCCAGGGGGGGCTACACCTTC

len: 16
abundance: few
d_gene: TRBD2
v_gene: TRBV12-3/TRBV12-4
j_gene: TRBJ2-1
CDR3aa: CASSGTSGRFYNEQFF
CDR3nt: TGTGCCAGCAGCGGGACTAGCGGGAGGTTCTACAATGAGCAGTTCTTC

len: 14
abundance: NA
d_gene: NA
v_gene: TRBV21-1
j_gene: TRBJ1-3
CDR3aa: CASSSLSSGNTIYF
CDR3nt: TGTGCCAGCAGCAGTCTGTCCTCTGGAAACACCATATATTTT

len: 16
abundance: few
d_gene: TRBD1
v_gene: TRBV3-1
j_gene: TRBJ2-5
CDR3aa: CASGQDVGQGQETQYF
CDR3nt: TGTGCCAGCGGCCAAGATGTGGGACAGGGTCAAGAGACCCAGTACTTC

len: 13
abundance: NA
d_gene: NA
v_gene: TRBV12-3/TRBV12-4
j_gene: TRBJ2-7
CDR3aa: CASSLISTGEQYF
CDR3nt: TGTGCCAGCAGTTTGATCTCGACAGGAGAGCAGTACTTC

len: 15
abundance: few
d_gene: NA
v_gene: TRBV3-1
j_gene: TRBJ1-4
CDR3aa: CASSQRKQGGEKLFF
CDR3nt: TGTGCCAGCAGCCAACGGAAGCAGGGAGGGGAAAAACTGTTTTTT

len: 15
abundance: NA
d_gene: TRBD2
v_gene: TRBV6-6
j_gene: TRBJ2-1
CDR3aa: CASSRGLAFYNEQFF
CDR3nt: TGTGCCAGCAGTCGTGGACTAGCGTTTTACAATGAGCAGTTCTTC

len: 10
abundance: NA
d_gene: NA
v_gene: TRBV20-1
j_gene: TRBJ1-2
CDR3aa: CSARGVGDTF
CDR3nt: TGCAGTGCTAGAGGCGTGGGGGACACCTTC

len: 14
abundance: NA
d_gene: NA
v_gene: TRBV7-2
j_gene: TRBJ2-3
CDR3aa: CASSSSHLLDTQYF
CDR3nt: TGTGCCAGCAGCTCCAGTCATTTACTAGATACGCAGTATTTT

len: 13
abundance: NA
d_gene: NA
v_gene: TRBV20-1
j_gene: TRBJ1-2
CDR3aa: CSARSLSYYGYTF
CDR3nt: TGCAGTGCCAGGAGTTTGTCCTACTATGGCTACACCTTC

len: 14
abundance: few
d_gene: NA
v_gene: TRBV6-1
j_gene: TRBJ1-1
CDR3aa: CASSVSGANTEAFF
CDR3nt: TGTGCCAGCAGTGTTTCAGGGGCGAACACTGAAGCTTTCTTT

len: 14
abundance: few
d_gene: NA
v_gene: TRBV28
j_gene: TRBJ2-7
CDR3aa: CASTPSLSPYEQYF
CDR3nt: TGTGCCAGCACCCCCTCCCTGTCCCCATACGAGCAGTACTTC

len: 14
abundance: few
d_gene: NA
v_gene: TRBV5-1
j_gene: TRBJ2-7
CDR3aa: CASSPQGPSYEQYF
CDR3nt: TGCGCCAGCAGCCCCCAGGGGCCCTCCTACGAGCAGTACTTC

len: 17
abundance: NA
d_gene: TRBD2
v_gene: TRBV20-1
j_gene: TRBJ2-3
CDR3aa: CSARGGVAGGLGDTQYF
CDR3nt: TGCAGTGCTAGAGGTGGGGTAGCGGGGGGGCTAGGAGATACGCAGTATTTT

len: 15
abundance: few
d_gene: NA
v_gene: TRBV5-1
j_gene: TRBJ2-2
CDR3aa: CASSLLSGNTGELFF
CDR3nt: TGCGCCAGCAGCTTGTTGTCCGGGAACACCGGGGAGCTGTTTTTT

len: 12
abundance: few
d_gene: NA
v_gene: TRBV6-1
j_gene: TRBJ2-5
CDR3aa: CASSEERMTQYF
CDR3nt: TGTGCCAGCAGTGAAGAACGGATGACCCAGTACTTC

len: 15
abundance: few
d_gene: NA
v_gene: TRBV18
j_gene: TRBJ2-2
CDR3aa: CASSPPGGGTGELFF
CDR3nt: TGTGCCAGCTCACCGCCGGGGGGCGGCACCGGGGAGCTGTTTTTT

len: 15
abundance: few
d_gene: TRBD2
v_gene: TRBV20-1
j_gene: TRBJ2-4
CDR3aa: CSARGGTSGFGIQYF
CDR3nt: TGCAGTGCTAGAGGCGGGACTAGCGGGTTCGGCATTCAGTACTTC

len: 18
abundance: few
d_gene: TRBD2
v_gene: TRBV12-3/TRBV12-4
j_gene: TRBJ2-1
CDR3aa: CASSPNAGTSGRGNEQFF
CDR3nt: TGTGCCAGCAGTCCCAACGCCGGGACTAGCGGAAGGGGGAATGAGCAGTTCTTC

len: 13
abundance: few
d_gene: NA
v_gene: TRBV29-1
j_gene: TRBJ2-1
CDR3aa: CSVKRGSYNEQFF
CDR3nt: TGCAGCGTAAAAAGGGGCAGCTACAATGAGCAGTTCTTC

len: 12
abundance: few
d_gene: NA
v_gene: TRBV7-9
j_gene: TRBJ1-2
CDR3aa: CASSFETGGYTF
CDR3nt: TGTGCCAGCAGCTTCGAAACGGGGGGCTACACCTTC

len: 16
abundance: NA
d_gene: TRBD1
v_gene: TRBV7-2
j_gene: TRBJ1-4
CDR3aa: CASSSGQLSTNEKLFF
CDR3nt: TGTGCCAGCAGCTCGGGACAGCTCTCAACTAATGAAAAACTGTTTTTT

len: 16
abundance: NA
d_gene: TRBD2
v_gene: TRBV4-2
j_gene: TRBJ2-3
CDR3aa: CASSQVAGILTDTQYF
CDR3nt: TGTGCCAGCAGCCAGGTAGCGGGGATCCTCACAGATACGCAGTATTTT

len: 14
abundance: NA
d_gene: NA
v_gene: TRBV20-1
j_gene: TRBJ2-3
CDR3aa: CSAPGWRITHTQYF
CDR3nt: TGCAGTGCACCCGGGTGGCGGATCACACATACGCAGTATTTT

len: 15
abundance: few
d_gene: NA
v_gene: TRBV7-8
j_gene: TRBJ2-6
CDR3aa: CASSWDPTGANVLTF
CDR3nt: TGTGCCAGCAGCTGGGACCCTACTGGGGCCAACGTCCTGACTTTC

len: 14
abundance: NA
d_gene: NA
v_gene: TRBV7-2
j_gene: TRBJ2-5
CDR3aa: CASSRINEQETQYF
CDR3nt: TGTGCCAGCAGCCGAATCAACGAGCAAGAGACCCAGTACTTC

len: 14
abundance: NA
d_gene: NA
v_gene: TRBV3-1
j_gene: TRBJ2-1
CDR3aa: CASSQGRGGGEQFF
CDR3nt: TGTGCCAGCAGCCAAGGTCGCGGGGGCGGTGAGCAGTTCTTC

len: 11
abundance: few
d_gene: NA
v_gene: TRBV13
j_gene: TRBJ2-3
CDR3aa: CASGAVDTQYF
CDR3nt: TGTGCCAGCGGAGCGGTAGATACGCAGTATTTT

len: 17
abundance: once
d_gene: NA
v_gene: TRBV9
j_gene: TRBJ2-1
CDR3aa: CASSVPRLGGAGNEQFF
CDR3nt: TGTGCCAGCAGCGTCCCGAGACTGGGGGGGGCGGGTAATGAGCAGTTCTTC

len: 14
abundance: NA
d_gene: TRBD1
v_gene: TRBV28
j_gene: TRBJ2-1
CDR3aa: CASVTGVSMHEQFF
CDR3nt: TGTGCCAGCGTGACAGGGGTTTCGATGCATGAGCAGTTCTTC

len: 11
abundance: NA
d_gene: TRBD1
v_gene: TRBV12-3/TRBV12-4
j_gene: TRBJ1-1
CDR3aa: CASSRGTDAFF
CDR3nt: TGTGCCAGCAGCCGTGGGACAGACGCTTTCTTT

len: 15
abundance: few
d_gene: NA
v_gene: TRBV11-2
j_gene: TRBJ1-2
CDR3aa: CAGSLEYRANYGYTF
CDR3nt: TGTGCCGGCAGCTTAGAGTACAGAGCTAACTATGGCTACACCTTC

len: 14
abundance: few
d_gene: NA
v_gene: TRBV10-3
j_gene: TRBJ2-1
CDR3aa: CAISERDTYNEQFF
CDR3nt: TGTGCCATCAGTGAGAGGGACACCTACAATGAGCAGTTCTTC

len: 11
abundance: many
d_gene: NA
v_gene: TRBV29-1
j_gene: TRBJ1-2
CDR3aa: CSVIVFEGYTF
CDR3nt: TGCAGCGTTATTGTCTTCGAAGGCTACACCTTC

len: 15
abundance: NA
d_gene: TRBD2
v_gene: TRBV9
j_gene: TRBJ2-5
CDR3aa: CASSARTSGQETQYF
CDR3nt: TGTGCCAGCAGCGCCAGGACTAGCGGCCAAGAGACCCAGTACTTC

len: 14
abundance: NA
d_gene: TRBD1
v_gene: TRBV6-5
j_gene: TRBJ1-2
CDR3aa: CASSRDRMNYGYTF
CDR3nt: TGTGCCAGCAGTCGGGACAGGATGAACTATGGCTACACCTTC

len: 13
abundance: many
d_gene: NA
v_gene: TRBV12-3/TRBV12-4
j_gene: TRBJ2-1
CDR3aa: CASSLNRGSEQFF
CDR3nt: TGTGCCAGCAGTTTAAATCGAGGGTCTGAGCAGTTCTTC

len: 16
abundance: NA
d_gene: NA
v_gene: TRBV7-2
j_gene: TRBJ1-3
CDR3aa: CASSQRGSNSGNTIYF
CDR3nt: TGTGCCAGCAGCCAAAGGGGGTCAAACTCTGGAAACACCATATATTTT

len: 12
abundance: NA
d_gene: NA
v_gene: TRBV2
j_gene: TRBJ2-1
CDR3aa: CASSVNLGEQFF
CDR3nt: TGTGCCAGCAGTGTCAACTTGGGTGAGCAGTTCTTC

len: 14
abundance: NA
d_gene: TRBD1
v_gene: TRBV2
j_gene: TRBJ1-4
CDR3aa: CASSVDRANEKLFF
CDR3nt: TGTGCCAGCAGTGTGGACAGGGCTAATGAAAAACTGTTTTTT

len: 14
abundance: few
d_gene: NA
v_gene: TRBV2
j_gene: TRBJ2-1
CDR3aa: CASRKGKDYNEQFF
CDR3nt: TGTGCCAGCAGGAAGGGCAAAGACTACAATGAGCAGTTCTTC